This T cell receptor (beta chain) was observed in a study of blood T cell repertoires in COVID-19. Study as a whole: Collection of acute and convalescent COVID-19 samples took place in the United States, Italy and Spain. PBMCs, B-cell-depleted T cells, or T cells provided the cDNA or gDNA that made up the material.

Trimming left V 5 bases short and J 0 bases short, with 11 bases between. CDR1 SGHNT and CDR2 YENEEA come from the germline V gene. The CDR3 is 15 residues long. Only in-frame clones appear in the TCRdb table, and some are missing; sequencing was by immunoSEQ multiplex PCR. This table has about 270,000 clones, about 89% appearing once. This chain joins TRBV11-3 and TRBJ1-3, with D unclear. Material: peripheral blood. The source is a man aged 50-60 years with acute or convalescent COVID-19. CDR3 coding DNA: TGTGCCAGCAGCCTCAACTCTATCTCTGGAAACACCATATATTTT. It specifies CASSLNSISGNTIYF.